Listed below are T cell receptor beta chains from one sample, sequenced in a study of CD8+CD57+ T cells in acquired aplastic anemia. MiXCR, applied by TCRdb to the reads, yields one record per CDR3 protein. The repertoire holds about 210,000 distinct CDR3 sequences, over 55% seen once, with approximately 30% in the top ten. Sequencing was carried out using sorted CD4+, CD8+, or CD8+CD57+ T cells (not recorded which) from PBMCs. The receptors originated from a human donor in good health. The CDR3 runs from the conserved cysteine through the conserved F or W. Clone size is not always given. Where it is, it says once, few, many or a class for expanded clones.

TRBV24-1	-	TRBJ1-1	CASSSRTYMNTEAFF
TRBV7-6	-	TRBJ2-7	CASSSPTGGPYEQYF
TRBV7-3	-	TRBJ2-1	CASSLLGDVNEQFF
TRBV20-1	many	TRBJ2-1	CSASLTGESYNEQFF
TRBV29-1	-	TRBJ2-5	CSASLAGGIYVGETQYF
TRBV20-1	-	TRBJ2-1	CSARRGDRGIRQFF
TRBV19	few	TRBJ1-5	CASTFTGFNQPQHF
TRBV2	-	TRBJ1-2	CASSAGTARGFYGYTF
TRBV4-2	many	TRBJ2-3	CASSLREGGITDTQYF
TRBV6-6	few	TRBJ2-2	CASSEFQGSGTGELFF
TRBV10-3	-	TRBJ1-2	CAISDGGQGYTF
TRBV7-9	-	TRBJ2-7	CASNSEAGQGIEQYF
TRBV7-2	-	TRBJ2-1	CASSLRGLAGPYNEQFF
TRBV19	-	TRBJ2-7	CASSQTGTGGYEQYF
TRBV20-1	-	TRBJ2-2	CSARWVTGELFF
TRBV4-1	-	TRBJ2-2	CASSQGQGSTGELFF
TRBV7-9	few	TRBJ2-7	CASSQDGGSYEQYF
TRBV10-3	-	TRBJ2-6	CAISGPQGTSSGANVLTF
TRBV7-2	-	TRBJ2-5	CASTREQGRTQYF
TRBV27	-	TRBJ2-7	CASSLAGDFSYEQHF
TRBV10-2	-	TRBJ2-4	CASSETAARSIQYF
TRBV20-1	once	TRBJ2-5	CSASRARGGRETQYF
TRBV19	-	TRBJ1-2	CASSHSGAAYGYTF
TRBV15	once	TRBJ2-7	CATSRGLAESYEQYF
TRBV5-4	-	TRBJ2-3	CASSLVVGGDTQYF
TRBV29-1	-	TRBJ1-2	CSVLTGAGYGYTF
TRBV12-5	many	TRBJ1-1	CASGYSLRRTEAFF
TRBV20-1	few	TRBJ2-3	CSARDLQGETDKQYF
TRBV10-3	-	TRBJ2-7	CAIRAEGAGKNEQYF
TRBV7-3	few	TRBJ2-5	CASSDGGRETQYF
TRBV20-1	-	TRBJ1-6	CSASGRGFGSPLHF
TRBV2	-	TRBJ2-7	CASSEAGTASPYEQYF
TRBV2	-	TRBJ2-7	CASSFGRSSYEQYF